This TCR beta chain was profiled in a study of spatial heterogeneity in lung cancer. The time point denotes: sample taken at primary tumor resection. Sequencing of whole RNA from tumor, nontumor lung or frozen PBMC involved no sorting. The cohort: about 79 early-stage, untreated non-small cell lung cancer patients. Unique molecular identifiers tagged every individual TCR cDNA molecule. TCRdb passed the 5' RACE reads through MiXCR, listing each CDR3 protein once. Of tens of thousands of distinct CDR3 sequences listed, approximately 5.2% are singletons. The CDR3 totals 13 residues. The V end lost 5 bases, the J end lost 7 bases, and 12 bases lay between the germline ends. CDR1 is SGHTA and CDR2 is FQGNSA in the germline V gene. Ten or more counts support this clonotype.

Sequencing was performed on PBMCs, taken at surgery. This sequence originates from a female donor with early-stage non-small cell lung cancer. V and J are TRBV7-2 and TRBJ1-5; D is undetermined. In DNA form, the CDR3 reads TGTGCCAGCAGCCCAGCGAGCGGGCAGCCCCAGCATTTT. The encoded protein is CASSPASGQPQHF.